One sample yielded the 15 T cell receptor beta chains listed below, sequenced in a study of vaccination and CD4 T cells after COVID-19 (dated by TCRdb to between 2022 and 2023). Interpreted using the paper, the treatment or condition label stands for: roughly nine-day PBMC culture with coronavirus spike peptide pools or control peptides (ViraFEST assay). Their target antigens are unknown. The library was built by means of PCR. TCRdb names Illumina iSeq 100 as the instrument used. At the Johns Hopkins FTIC core, DNA from the cultured CD4+ T cells underwent TCR sequencing with the Oncomine TCR Beta short-read assay. TCRdb trimmed the raw reads at Q25, called clones with MiXCR and kept productive beta chains. Identical CDR3 protein sequences are pooled into one entry, listed with their most common genes and DNA. The sample table contains about 15,000 distinct CDR3 sequences; only one count was recorded for about two fifths of them. Roughly 21% of the sample rests with the top ten.

Source: CD4+ T cells from blood, cultured in vitro, taken before SARS-CoV-2 vaccination. Receptors originate from a human donor who had recovered from COVID-19.

This clonotype was seen a few times. CDR3 protein: CASSLLGGNYGYTF. For the CDR3, the DNA is TGTGCCAGCAGCCTCCTTGGCGGGAACTATGGCTACACCTTC. This chain links TRBV4-2 with TRBJ1-2; D is ambiguous. CDR1 and CDR2 (germline): LGHNA, YNFKEQ. V lost 4 bases and J 2 bases, leaving 11 bases between the germline ends. The CDR3 contains 14 residues.

The chain is built from TRBV5-1 and TRBJ2-1; a weak D match, TRBD1 (6 bases). CDR3 length: 17 amino acids. V lost 3 bases and J 5 bases, leaving 21 bases between the germline ends. Germline V gene sequence: CDR1 SGHRS, CDR2 YFSETQ. CDR3 amino acids: CASSSGQPATRDNEQFF. Here the CDR3 DNA reads TGCGCCAGCAGCTCAGGACAGCCCGCTACACGGGACAATGAGCAGTTCTTC.

This clonotype appeared a few times. This chain uses TRBV20-1 with TRBJ2-5, with D maybe TRBD1 (6 bases). This CDR3 comprises 16 residues. Germline V gene lookup returns CDR1 DFQATT and CDR2 SNEGSKA (reference sequence). Deletions cut 0 bases from V and 2 bases from J, with 16 bases between. CDR3 DNA sequence: TGCAGTGCTAGAGATCCGAGACGGACAGCTCAAGAGACCCAGTACTTC. Amino acids: CSARDPRRTAQETQYF.

This clonotype came up a few times. The chain recombines TRBV6-1 with TRBJ1-2, with 8 bases lining up with TRBD1. This CDR3 is built from 13 residues. V lost 7 bases, J lost 4 bases, and 5 bases stayed unmatched. CDR1 and CDR2 from the germline V gene are MNHNS and SASEGT. The CDR3 here is CASNGQGPYGYTF. The CDR3 nucleotides are TGTGCCAGCAATGGACAGGGCCCCTATGGCTACACCTTC.

Comments on this clonotype: A read error may produce the germline difference seen at one junction end. The chain recombines TRBV6-1 with TRBJ2-1, with 7 positions matching TRBD1. This CDR3 comprises 16 residues. CDR1 is MNHNS, CDR2 SASEGT, per germline. This CDR3 reads CASSEGVTGRFTEQFF. The CDR3 DNA follows: TGTGCCAGCAGCGAAGGGGTGACAGGGCGATTCACTGAGCAGTTCTTC.

This rearrangement joins TRBV19 to TRBJ1-6; D possibly corresponds to TRBD1 (5 bases). Trimming stripped 6 bases from V and 7 bases from J, with 13 bases between. CDR3 length equals 14 residues. In germline, CDR1 is LNHDA, CDR2 SQIVND (reference sequence). The CDR3 sequence is CASSGTGGNSPLHF. CDR3 DNA: TGTGCCAGTAGCGGGACGGGGGGAAATTCACCCCTCCACTTT.

The chain uses TRBV20-1 and TRBJ2-5; TRBD2 is a possible D gene (6 bases). The CDR3 runs 15 residues. The V gene's germline CDR1 is DFQATT and CDR2 SNEGSKA (reference sequence). V lost 2 bases and J lost 4, with 17 bases in between. The CDR3 DNA reads TGCAGTGCTAGAAAACCGGGACTGGCGGGAGAGACCCAGTACTTC. This codes for CSARKPGLAGETQYF.

The chain carries TRBV6-1 and TRBJ1-6; D call uncertain. The CDR3 covers 13 residues. The germline V gene has CDR1 MNHNS and CDR2 SASEGT. Trimming shortened V by 1 base and J by 6 bases, and 4 bases separated the two germline ends. CDR3 nucleotides: TGTGCCAGCAGTGAAGTGTTTAATTCACCCCTCCACTTT. This translates into CASSEVFNSPLHF.

CDR3 residues: CASSPAGRVYTF. CDR3 DNA: TGTGCCAGCAGTCCGGCAGGGAGAGTCTACACCTTC. The chain joins TRBV2 to TRBJ1-2, with a tentative D call TRBD1 (5 bases). Germline V lookup: CDR1 SNHLY, CDR2 FYNNEI. The ends were cut back, 5 bases at V and 10 bases at J, with 14 bases in the middle. The CDR3 runs to 12 residues.

This rearrangement joins TRBV20-1 to TRBJ2-3; 15 bases line up with TRBD2. V lost 3 bases and J lost 3; bases outside the gene matches: 7. Germline loops: CDR1 DFQATT, CDR2 SNEGSKA (reference sequence). The CDR3 length is 17 residues. CDR3 coding DNA: TGCAGTGCTAGCCCGGGACTAGCGGGGGGAATTACAGATACGCAGTATTTT. Translation: CSASPGLAGGITDTQYF.

This clonotype has more than one count but fewer than ten. The chain combines TRBV28 with TRBJ1-5, with unresolved D. The CDR3 length is 15 residues. The V gene lost 5 bases and the J gene lost 4 bases, with 15 bases spanning the gap. The germline gives CDR1 MDHEN, CDR2 SYDVKM. The CDR3 spells CASSTARRGNQPQHF. The CDR3 region has the DNA TGTGCCAGCAGTACCGCTCGACGGGGAAATCAGCCCCAGCATTTT.

The chain recombines TRBV30 with TRBJ1-5, with TRBD1 matching over 8 bases. The CDR3 loop spans 13 amino acids. CDR1 is GTSNPN and CDR2 is SVGIG in the germline V gene (reference sequence). The V gene end was trimmed by 2 bases and the J gene end by 4 bases; junction bases not matched to a gene: 1. The CDR3 protein is CAWSNRGNQPQHF. The CDR3 bases are TGTGCCTGGAGTAACAGGGGGAATCAGCCCCAGCATTTT.

This clonotype was counted only a few times. V is TRBV25-1 and J is TRBJ1-2, with TRBD1 matching over 9 bases. Per germline, CDR1 MGHDK and CDR2 SYGVNS. Losses at the gene ends were 2 bases for V and 4 bases for J; bases not matched to a gene: 8. This CDR3 is 16 amino acids long. CDR3 sequence: CASSEGTGQGPYGYTF. CDR3 DNA sequence: TGTGCCAGCAGTGAAGGTACGGGACAGGGCCCCTATGGCTACACCTTC.

The J gene is TRBJ1-5, the V gene TRBV6-4; 7 bases line up with TRBD1. The CDR3 covers 15 residues. From germline, CDR1 is MRHNA and CDR2 SNTAGT. Unmatched junction bases numbered 5, after V lost 4 bases and J lost 2 bases. As DNA, the CDR3 is TGTGCCAGCAGTGCAACAGGGGTAGGCAATCAGCCCCAGCATTTT. Translating gives CASSATGVGNQPQHF.

This clonotype was counted a few times. The rearrangement links TRBV27 to TRBJ2-3; TRBD2 is a possible D gene (5 bases). V dropped 9 bases and J dropped 6 bases, with 10 bases sitting between them. Per germline, CDR1 MNHEY and CDR2 SMNVEV (reference sequence). The CDR3 is 11 amino acids. The CDR3 bases are TGTGCCAGTTCGCGGGCGGATACGCAGTATTTT. Translation: CASSRADTQYF.